These 8 T cell receptor beta chains share one sample of origin, sequenced in a study of blood T cell repertoires in COVID-19. The table came from immunoSEQ multiplex PCR; TCRdb's copy has only in-frame clones and leaves some out. Altogether 110,000 or so clones are present, about 90% being singletons, with the ten largest covering less than 1.5%. Input material: peripheral blood. These receptors were obtained from a human donor in a cohort sampled during active COVID-19.

This chain uses TRBV7-8 with TRBJ1-6; D might be TRBD1 (5 bases). Trimming took 5 bases from V and 8 from J, leaving 19 bases between them. Germline V lookup: CDR1 SGHVS, CDR2 FQNEAQ. This CDR3 comprises 16 residues. CDR3 coding DNA: TGTGCCAGCAGCCGGCAGAGACAGCTCCAGGATTCACCCCTCCACTTT. This translates into CASSRQRQLQDSPLHF.

This sequence joins TRBV6-6 and TRBJ2-1, with D possibly matching TRBD2 (5 bases). Trimming removed 0 bases from V and 3 bases from J, with 6 bases in between. From germline, CDR1 is MNHNY and CDR2 SVGAGI (reference sequence). This CDR3 has 14 amino acids. CDR3 sequence: CASSYSRVYNEQFF. The CDR3 DNA reads TGTGCCAGCAGTTACTCGCGGGTCTACAATGAGCAGTTCTTC.

This clone appeared once. The V gene is TRBV5-8, the J gene TRBJ1-6, with 7 bases that match TRBD1. Looked up from germline, CDR1 is SGHTS and CDR2 is YDEGEE. The CDR3 runs 16 residues. Trimming at V came to 3 bases and at J to 5 bases, leaving 8 bases not matched to a gene. The CDR3: CASSCERDRHNSPLHF. CDR3 nucleotide sequence: TGTGCCAGCAGCTGCGAACGGGACAGACATAATTCACCCCTCCACTTT.

This chain joins TRBV5-1 and TRBJ1-1, with unresolved D. V lost 1 base, J lost 10 bases, and 14 bases lay in between. Germline V gene sequence: CDR1 SGHRS, CDR2 YFSETQ. CDR3 size: 13 residues. CDR3 residues: CASSLLPEGGAFF. The CDR3 DNA reads as TGCGCCAGCAGCTTGCTCCCTGAGGGAGGAGCTTTCTTT.

This clone was recorded once. V usage is TRBV7-2 and J usage is TRBJ1-1; perhaps TRBD1 as D (6 bases). Trimming removed 6 bases at V and 6 bases at J, with 23 bases between. CDR3 length: 16 amino acids. Germline CDR1 and CDR2: SGHTA and FQGNSA. In DNA form, the CDR3 reads TGTGCCAGCAGTCAAGGGTCCCTCAGGGGACGGGCTGAAGCTTTCTTT. Translation gives CASSQGSLRGRAEAFF.

The chain has TRBV6-1 and TRBJ2-1; a possible D gene is TRBD2 (6 bases). The CDR3 runs to 14 residues. CDR1 is MNHNS and CDR2 is SASEGT in the germline V gene. V was trimmed by 0 bases and J by 6 bases, leaving 9 bases between them. CDR3 sequence: CASSEALRGNEQFF. The CDR3 bases are TGTGCCAGCAGTGAAGCGTTGCGGGGCAATGAGCAGTTCTTC.

This CDR3 reads CASTPGNEQFF. The DNA of the CDR3 is TGTGCCAGCACCCCGGGCAATGAGCAGTTCTTC. The rearrangement joins TRBV12-3 or TRBV12-4 to TRBJ2-1; D is unclear. Deletions cut 7 bases from V and 6 bases from J, with 7 bases between. The CDR3 runs 11 residues.

V usage is TRBV6-5 and J usage is TRBJ1-2, with D possibly matching TRBD1 (5 bases). V was shortened by 2 bases and J by 2 bases, with 6 bases between the two germline ends. The CDR3 covers 13 residues. CDR1 is MNHEY and CDR2 is SVGAGI in the germline V gene. The CDR3 nucleotides are TGTGCCAGCAGTTACGGGGGGAACTATGGCTACACCTTC. Protein sequence: CASSYGGNYGYTF.